This TCR beta chain was documented in a study of regulatory T cells in long-lasting Graves disease. CDR3-region Arm-PCR and iRepertoire HTBI primers produced the TCR beta libraries. TCRdb used MiXCR to reprocess the multiplex PCR reads, holding one entry per CDR3 protein. The table shows fewer than 550,000 distinct CDR3 sequences, with 20% to 25% occurring only once. Indicated time point: persistent/refractory GD, antithyroid drugs over 5 years with positive TRAb. Scientists built the TCR library using RNA that was extracted from PBMCs. This clonotype appeared a few times. Its target is not known. Looked up from germline, CDR1 is SGHTA and CDR2 is FQGTGA. The J segment lost 3 bases and the V segment lost 5 bases, leaving 5 bases of the junction unmatched. The CDR3 sequence is 15 residues long. General study results and limits: Persistent-disease Graves' patients showed less TCR diversity than new cases.

This chain joins TRBV7-3 and TRBJ2-7; 12 nucleotides match TRBD1. Material: peripheral blood mononuclear cells (PBMCs), obtained when the disease was refractory, from a patient treated with antithyroid drugs. This clonotype was sampled from a female donor with Graves disease. The CDR3 DNA reads as TGTGCCAGCAGCCCGGGACAGGGGGCCGGCTACGAGCAGTACTTC. The encoded protein is CASSPGQGAGYEQYF.